The sample holds many counts of the clone carrying this T cell receptor beta chain. Via MiXCR, TCRdb re-called the RT-PCR reads, giving one row per CDR3 protein. The sample consists of about 680,000 distinct CDR3 sequences, over 12% of them appearing once. The CDR3 runs 13 residues. The V segment lost 8 bases and the J segment 7 bases; nucleotides outside the gene matches: 11. Germline V CDR1 and CDR2: MNHEY, SMNVEV (reference sequence). This chain links TRBV27 with TRBJ2-7, with 7 bases that match TRBD2. This receptor was obtained from a female donor in good health, serving as a healthy control. The sequencing input was memory CD4+ T cells from blood. In nucleotides, the CDR3 is TGTGCCAGCTCTCCCGGATGGGGAGGGGAGCAGTACTTC. This codes for CASSPGWGGEQYF.